The clone carrying this T cell receptor beta chain showed up just a few times. The CDR3 runs to 15 residues. The ends were cut back, 6 bases at V and 1 base at J, with 15 bases in the middle. Germline CDR1 SNHLY, CDR2 FYNNEI. In the authors' workflow: Amplification with reference gene primers provided the estimates of nucleated cell counts. This table comes from immunoSEQ multiplex PCR, and its TCRdb copy is limited to in-frame clones, with some not included. From that table come the V and J calls and clone size; the DNA was used to work out D and trimming. Among approximately 100,000 clones listed, roughly 92% were seen once. The data were obtained in a study of blood T cell repertoires in COVID-19. Study-level background: Spain, Italy and the United States supplied samples that represented acute and convalescent COVID-19. The analysed material was cDNA or gDNA that came from T cells, B-cell-depleted T cells, or PBMCs.

The source material was peripheral blood. The TCR was taken from a man between 65 and 85 years old with acute or convalescent COVID-19. V and J are TRBV2 and TRBJ1-1, with D perhaps TRBD1 (5 bases). The chain's CDR3 is CASRRTGSPNTEAFF. CDR3 DNA sequence: TGTGCCAGCAGACGAACAGGCAGCCCGAACACTGAAGCTTTCTTT.